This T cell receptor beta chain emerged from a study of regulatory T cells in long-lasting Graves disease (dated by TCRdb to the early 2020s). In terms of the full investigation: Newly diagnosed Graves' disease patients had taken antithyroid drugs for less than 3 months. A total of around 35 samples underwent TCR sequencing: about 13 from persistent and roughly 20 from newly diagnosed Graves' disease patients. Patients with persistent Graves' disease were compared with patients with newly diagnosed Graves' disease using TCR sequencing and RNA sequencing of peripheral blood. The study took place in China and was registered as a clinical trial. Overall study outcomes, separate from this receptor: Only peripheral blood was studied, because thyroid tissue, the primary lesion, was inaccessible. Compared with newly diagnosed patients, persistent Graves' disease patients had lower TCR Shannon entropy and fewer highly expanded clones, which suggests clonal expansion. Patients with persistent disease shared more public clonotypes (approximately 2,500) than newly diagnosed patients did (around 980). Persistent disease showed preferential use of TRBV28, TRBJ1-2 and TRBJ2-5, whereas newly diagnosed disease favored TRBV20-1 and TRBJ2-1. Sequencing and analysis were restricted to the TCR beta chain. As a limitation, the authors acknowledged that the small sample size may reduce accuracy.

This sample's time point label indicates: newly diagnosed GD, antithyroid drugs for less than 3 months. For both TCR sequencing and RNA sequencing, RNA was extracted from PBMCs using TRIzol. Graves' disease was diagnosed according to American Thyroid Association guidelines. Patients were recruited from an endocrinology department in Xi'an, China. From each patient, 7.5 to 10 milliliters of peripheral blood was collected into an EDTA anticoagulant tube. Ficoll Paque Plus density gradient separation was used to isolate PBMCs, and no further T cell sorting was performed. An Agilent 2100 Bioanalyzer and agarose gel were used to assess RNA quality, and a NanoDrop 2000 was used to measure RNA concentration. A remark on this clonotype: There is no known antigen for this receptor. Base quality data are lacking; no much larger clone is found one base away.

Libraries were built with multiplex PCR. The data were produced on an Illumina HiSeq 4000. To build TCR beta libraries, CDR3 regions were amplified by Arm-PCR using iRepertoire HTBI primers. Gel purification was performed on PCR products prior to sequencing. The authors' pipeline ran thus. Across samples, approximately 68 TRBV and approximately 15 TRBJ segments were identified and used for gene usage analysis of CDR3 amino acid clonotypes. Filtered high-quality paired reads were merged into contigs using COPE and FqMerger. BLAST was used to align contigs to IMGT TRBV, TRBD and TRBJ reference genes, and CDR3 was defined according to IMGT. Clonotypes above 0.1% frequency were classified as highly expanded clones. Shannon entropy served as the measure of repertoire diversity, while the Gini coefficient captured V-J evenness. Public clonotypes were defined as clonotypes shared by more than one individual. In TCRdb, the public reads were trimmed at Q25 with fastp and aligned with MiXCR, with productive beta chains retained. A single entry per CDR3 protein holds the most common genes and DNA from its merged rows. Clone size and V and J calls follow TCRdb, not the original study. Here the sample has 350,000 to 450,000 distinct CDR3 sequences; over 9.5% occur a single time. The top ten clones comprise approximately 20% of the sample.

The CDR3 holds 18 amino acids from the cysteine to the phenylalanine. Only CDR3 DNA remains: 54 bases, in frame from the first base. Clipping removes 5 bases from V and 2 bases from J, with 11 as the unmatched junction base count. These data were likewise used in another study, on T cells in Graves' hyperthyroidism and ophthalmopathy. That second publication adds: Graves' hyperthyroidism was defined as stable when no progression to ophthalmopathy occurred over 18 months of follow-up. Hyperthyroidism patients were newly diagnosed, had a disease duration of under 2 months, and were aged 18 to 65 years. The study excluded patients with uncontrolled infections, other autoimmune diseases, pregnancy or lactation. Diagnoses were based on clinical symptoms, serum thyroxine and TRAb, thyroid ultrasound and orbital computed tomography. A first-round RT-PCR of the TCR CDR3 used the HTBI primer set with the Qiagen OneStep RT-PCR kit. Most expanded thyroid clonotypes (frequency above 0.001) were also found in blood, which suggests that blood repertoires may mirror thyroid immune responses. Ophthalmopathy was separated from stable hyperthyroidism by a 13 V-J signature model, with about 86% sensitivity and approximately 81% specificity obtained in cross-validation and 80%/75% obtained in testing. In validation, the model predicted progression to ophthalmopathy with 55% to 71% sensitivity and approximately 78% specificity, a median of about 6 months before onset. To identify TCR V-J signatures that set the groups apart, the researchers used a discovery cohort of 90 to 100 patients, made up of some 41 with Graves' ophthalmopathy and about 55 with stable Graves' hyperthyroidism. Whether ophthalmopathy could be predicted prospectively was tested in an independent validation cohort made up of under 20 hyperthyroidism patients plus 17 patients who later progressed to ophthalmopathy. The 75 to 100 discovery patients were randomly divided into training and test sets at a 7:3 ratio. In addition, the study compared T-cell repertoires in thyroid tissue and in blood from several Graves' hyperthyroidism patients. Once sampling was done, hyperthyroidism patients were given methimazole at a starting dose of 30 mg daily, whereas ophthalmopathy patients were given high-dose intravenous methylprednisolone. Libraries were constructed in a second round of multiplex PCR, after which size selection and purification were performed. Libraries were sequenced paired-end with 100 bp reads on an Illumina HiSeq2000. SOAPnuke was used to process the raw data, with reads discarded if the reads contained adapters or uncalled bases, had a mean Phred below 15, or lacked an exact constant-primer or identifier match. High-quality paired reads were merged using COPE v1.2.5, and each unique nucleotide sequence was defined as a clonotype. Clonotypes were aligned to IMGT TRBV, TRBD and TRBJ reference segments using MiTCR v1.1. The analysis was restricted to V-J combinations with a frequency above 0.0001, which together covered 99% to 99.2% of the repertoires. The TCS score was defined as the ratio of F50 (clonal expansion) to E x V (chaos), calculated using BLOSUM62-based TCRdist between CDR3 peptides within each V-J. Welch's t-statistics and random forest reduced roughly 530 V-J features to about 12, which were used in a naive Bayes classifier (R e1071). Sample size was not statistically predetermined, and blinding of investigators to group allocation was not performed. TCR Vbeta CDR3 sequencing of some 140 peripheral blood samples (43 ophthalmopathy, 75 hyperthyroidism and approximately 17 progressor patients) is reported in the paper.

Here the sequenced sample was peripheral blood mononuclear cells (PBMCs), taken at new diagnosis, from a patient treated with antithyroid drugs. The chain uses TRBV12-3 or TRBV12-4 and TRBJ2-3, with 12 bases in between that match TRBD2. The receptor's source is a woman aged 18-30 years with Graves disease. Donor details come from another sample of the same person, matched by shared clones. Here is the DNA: TGTGCCAGCAGTCGACTAGCGGGAGCCAGACTATACACAGATACGCAGTATTTT. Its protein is CASSRLAGARLYTDTQYF.